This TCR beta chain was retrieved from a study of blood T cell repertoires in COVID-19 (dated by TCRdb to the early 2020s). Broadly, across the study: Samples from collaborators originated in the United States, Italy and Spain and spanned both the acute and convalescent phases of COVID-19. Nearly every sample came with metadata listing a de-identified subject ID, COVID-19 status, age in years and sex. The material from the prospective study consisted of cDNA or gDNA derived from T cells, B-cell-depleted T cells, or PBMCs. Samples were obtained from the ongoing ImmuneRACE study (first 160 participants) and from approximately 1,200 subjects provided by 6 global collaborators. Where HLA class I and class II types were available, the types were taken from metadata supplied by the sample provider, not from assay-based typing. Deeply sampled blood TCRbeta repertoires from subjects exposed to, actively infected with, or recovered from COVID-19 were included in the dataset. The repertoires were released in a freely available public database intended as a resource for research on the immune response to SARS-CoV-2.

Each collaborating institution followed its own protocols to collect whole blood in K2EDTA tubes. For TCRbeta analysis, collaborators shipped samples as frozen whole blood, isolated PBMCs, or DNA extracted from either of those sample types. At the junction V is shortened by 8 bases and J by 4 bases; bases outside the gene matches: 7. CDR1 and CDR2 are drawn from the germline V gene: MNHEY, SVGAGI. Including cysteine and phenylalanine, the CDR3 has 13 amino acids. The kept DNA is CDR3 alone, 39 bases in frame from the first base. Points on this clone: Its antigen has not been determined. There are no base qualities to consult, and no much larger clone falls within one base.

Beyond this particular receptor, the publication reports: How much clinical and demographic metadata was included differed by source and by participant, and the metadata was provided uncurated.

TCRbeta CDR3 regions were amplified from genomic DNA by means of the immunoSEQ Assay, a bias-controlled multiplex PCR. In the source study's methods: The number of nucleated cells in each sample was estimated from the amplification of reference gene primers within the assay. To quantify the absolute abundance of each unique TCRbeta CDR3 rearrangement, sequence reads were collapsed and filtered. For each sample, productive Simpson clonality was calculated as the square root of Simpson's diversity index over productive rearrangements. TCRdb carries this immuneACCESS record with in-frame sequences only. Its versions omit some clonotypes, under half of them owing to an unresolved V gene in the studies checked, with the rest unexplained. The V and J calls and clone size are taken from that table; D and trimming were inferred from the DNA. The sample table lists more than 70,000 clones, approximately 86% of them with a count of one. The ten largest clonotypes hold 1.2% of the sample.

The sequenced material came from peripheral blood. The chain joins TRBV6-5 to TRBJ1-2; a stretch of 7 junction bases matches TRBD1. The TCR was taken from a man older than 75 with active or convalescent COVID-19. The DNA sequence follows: TGTGCCAGCCAACAGGGGATGAGCTATGGCTACACCTTC. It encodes CASQQGMSYGYTF.